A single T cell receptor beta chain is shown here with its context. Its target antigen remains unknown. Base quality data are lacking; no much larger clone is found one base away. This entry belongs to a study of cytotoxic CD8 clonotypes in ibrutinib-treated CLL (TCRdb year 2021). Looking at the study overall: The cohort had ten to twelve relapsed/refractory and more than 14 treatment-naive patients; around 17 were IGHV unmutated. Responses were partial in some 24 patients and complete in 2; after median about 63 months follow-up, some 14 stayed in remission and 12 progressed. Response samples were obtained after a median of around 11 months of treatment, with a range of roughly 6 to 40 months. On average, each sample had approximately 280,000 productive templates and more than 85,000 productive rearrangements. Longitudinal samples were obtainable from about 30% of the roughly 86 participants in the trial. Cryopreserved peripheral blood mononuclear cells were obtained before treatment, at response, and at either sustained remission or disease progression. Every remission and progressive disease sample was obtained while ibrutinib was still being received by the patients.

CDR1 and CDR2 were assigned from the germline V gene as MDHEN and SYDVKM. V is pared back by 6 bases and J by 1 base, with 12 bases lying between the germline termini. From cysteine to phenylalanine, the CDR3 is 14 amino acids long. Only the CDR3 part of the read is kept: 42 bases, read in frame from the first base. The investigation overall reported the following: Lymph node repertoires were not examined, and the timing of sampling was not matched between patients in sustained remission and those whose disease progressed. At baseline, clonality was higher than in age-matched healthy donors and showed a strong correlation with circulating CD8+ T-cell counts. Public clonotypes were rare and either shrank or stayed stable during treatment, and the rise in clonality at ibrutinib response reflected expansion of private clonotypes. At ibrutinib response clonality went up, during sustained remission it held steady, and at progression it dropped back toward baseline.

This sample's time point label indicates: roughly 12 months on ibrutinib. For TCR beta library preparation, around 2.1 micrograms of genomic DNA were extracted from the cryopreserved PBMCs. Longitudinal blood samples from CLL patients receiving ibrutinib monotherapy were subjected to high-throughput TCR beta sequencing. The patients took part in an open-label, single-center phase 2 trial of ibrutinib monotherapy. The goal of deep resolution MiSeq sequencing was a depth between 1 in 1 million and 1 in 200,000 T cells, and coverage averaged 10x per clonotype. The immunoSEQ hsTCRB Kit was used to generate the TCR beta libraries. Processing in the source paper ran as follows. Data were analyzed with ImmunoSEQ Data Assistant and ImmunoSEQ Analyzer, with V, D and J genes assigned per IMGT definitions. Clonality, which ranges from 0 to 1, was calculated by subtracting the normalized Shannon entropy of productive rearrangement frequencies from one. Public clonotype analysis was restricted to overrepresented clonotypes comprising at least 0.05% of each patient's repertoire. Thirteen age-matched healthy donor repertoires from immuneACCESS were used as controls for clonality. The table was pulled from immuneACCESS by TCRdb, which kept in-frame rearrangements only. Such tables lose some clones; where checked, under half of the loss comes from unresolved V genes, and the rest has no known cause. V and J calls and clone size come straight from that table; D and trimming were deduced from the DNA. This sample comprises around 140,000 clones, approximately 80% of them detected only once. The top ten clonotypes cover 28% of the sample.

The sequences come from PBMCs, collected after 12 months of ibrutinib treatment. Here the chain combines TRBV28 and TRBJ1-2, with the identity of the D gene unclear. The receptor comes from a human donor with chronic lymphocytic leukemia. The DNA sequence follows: TGTGCCAGCAGCCCAACAGAGCTTAACTATGGCTACACCTTC. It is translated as CASSPTELNYGYTF.